A single sample gave rise to the 31 T cell receptor beta chains below, sequenced in a study of vaccination and CD4 T cells after COVID-19. Treatment reported: roughly 10-day PBMC culture with coronavirus spike peptide pools or control peptides (ViraFEST assay). The assay that was used to sequence DNA from cultured CD4+ T cells was the Oncomine TCR Beta short-read assay. TCRdb ran MiXCR on the PCR reads and lists one entry per CDR3 protein. The repertoire holds fewer than 20,000 distinct CDR3 sequences, with 52% as singletons. Their cognate antigens are unknown. Sequencing was carried out using CD4+ T cells from blood, cultured in vitro. The receptors come from a human donor who had recovered from COVID-19.

This rearrangement joins TRBV11-3 to TRBJ1-2; the D gene is possibly TRBD1 (5 bases). CDR1 is SGHNT, CDR2 YENEEA, per germline. This CDR3 is 13 amino acids long. Trimming stripped 5 bases from V and 4 bases from J, with 11 bases between. CDR3 sequence (DNA): TGTGCCAGCAGCCCGGACAACAGCTATGGCTACACCTTC. This translates into CASSPDNSYGYTF. Using reference TRBV11-3 and TRBJ1-2 for the parts outside the CDR3, the full variable domain is EAGVVQSPRYKIIEKKQPVAFWCNPISGHNTLYWYLQNLGQGPELLIRYENEEAVDDSQLPKDRFSAERLKGVDSTLKIQPAELGDSAVYLCASSPDNSYGYTFGSGTRLTVV.

The CDR3 loop reads CASSLTGPNQPQHF. Written as DNA, the CDR3 is TGCGCCAGCAGCTTGACAGGGCCTAATCAGCCCCAGCATTTT. The J gene is TRBJ1-5, the V gene TRBV5-1; D is perhaps TRBD1 (6 bases). The CDR3 length is 14 residues. The V and J ends lost 1 base and 4 bases respectively, with 9 bases between them. CDR1 SGHRS and CDR2 YFSETQ come from the germline V gene.

This clonotype was observed a single time. V usage is TRBV20-1 and J usage is TRBJ2-7, with D tentatively TRBD1 or TRBD2 (5 bases each). Trimming stripped 6 bases from V and 1 base from J, with 16 bases between. Germline CDR1 and CDR2: DFQATT and SNEGSKA (reference sequence). The CDR3 loop spans 14 amino acids. The CDR3 coding sequence is TGCAGTGCAGGGGCCCGGGGCCAATCCTACGAGCAGTACTTC. This codes for CSAGARGQSYEQYF.

Only a few counts were recorded for this clonotype. The J gene is TRBJ2-2, the V gene TRBV20-1, with D perhaps given as TRBD1 or TRBD2 (5 bases each). Germline CDR1 is DFQATT and CDR2 is SNEGSKA (reference sequence). Between the trimmed V and J ends, which lost 5 bases and 0 bases, there was a span of 19 bases. The CDR3 is 17 amino acids. The CDR3 loop reads CSAVNQEWGPNTGELFF. The CDR3 DNA is TGCAGTGCTGTTAACCAGGAGTGGGGACCGAACACCGGGGAGCTGTTTTTT.

This clonotype was observed once. The chain combines TRBV16 with TRBJ2-1, with TRBD2 matching 8 bases. V was pared by 2 bases and J by 2 bases, with 2 bases of the junction left unmatched. The germline gives CDR1 KGHSY, CDR2 FQNENV. This CDR3 spans 15 amino acids. The DNA for the CDR3 is TGTGCCAGCAGCCAAACGGGGGGGCCCTACAATGAGCAGTTCTTC. This gives the protein CASSQTGGPYNEQFF.

In its sample, this clonotype was seen a few times. V gene TRBV24-1 combines with J gene TRBJ1-2; 7 nucleotides align to TRBD1. Looked up from germline, CDR1 is KGHDR and CDR2 is SFDVKD. The CDR3 runs to 15 residues. J was trimmed by 7 bases and V by 5 bases; bases with no gene match: 12. In DNA, the CDR3 is TGTGCCACCAGTGCAGGGGCAGGGGGATGGGGTGGCTACACCTTC. Its protein product is CATSAGAGGWGGYTF.

The chain recombines TRBV19 with TRBJ1-1; 7 bases agree with TRBD1. The germline V gene encodes CDR1 LNHDA and CDR2 SQIVND (reference sequence). J lost 1 base, V lost 5 bases, and 13 bases had no gene match. This CDR3 spans 17 amino acids. The CDR3 reads CASSPRDRGMANTEAFF. DNA of the CDR3: TGTGCCAGTAGTCCAAGGGACAGAGGAATGGCGAACACTGAAGCTTTCTTT.

This chain joins TRBV2 and TRBJ2-7; D may be TRBD1 (6 bases). Trimming stripped 1 base from V and 6 bases from J, with 13 bases between. This CDR3 has 14 residues. CDR1 is SNHLY, CDR2 FYNNEI, per germline. This CDR3 is CASSEEAGVAEQYF. CDR3 nucleotides: TGTGCCAGCAGTGAAGAGGCAGGGGTGGCCGAGCAGTACTTC.

This clonotype has more than one count but fewer than ten. This rearrangement joins TRBV4-3 to TRBJ2-3; D is uncertain. The V end was cut by 4 bases, the J end by 2 bases, with 10 bases between. Germline lookup yields CDR1 LGHNA and CDR2 YSLEER. CDR3 length: 14 residues. The CDR3 DNA is TGCGCCAGCAGCCTAGATGCGTACACAGATACGCAGTATTTT. It encodes CASSLDAYTDTQYF.

This clonotype has more than one count but fewer than ten. J is TRBJ1-3 and V is TRBV20-1; no clear D. Trimming took 6 bases from V and 4 from J, leaving 7 bases between them. CDR1 is DFQATT and CDR2 is SNEGSKA in the germline V gene (reference sequence). The CDR3 is 11 residues long. The CDR3 is CSARMGNTIYF. The CDR3 DNA is TGCAGTGCAAGGATGGGAAACACCATATATTTT.

V gene TRBV30 combines with J gene TRBJ1-1; D may be TRBD1 (6 bases). Germline CDR1 reads GTSNPN; CDR2 reads SVGIG (reference sequence). V dropped 0 bases and J dropped 4 bases, with 15 bases sitting between them. The CDR3 runs 15 residues. The CDR3 DNA reads TGTGCCTGGAGTGTCCTAGGGGGATGGGGCACTGAAGCTTTCTTT. Its translation is CAWSVLGGWGTEAFF.

This chain joins TRBV11-2 and TRBJ2-1; TRBD1 matches 9 bases. V shed 5 bases, J shed 9 bases, and the junction held 2 bases outside the gene matches. Germline assignment: CDR1 SGHAT and CDR2 FQNNGV. This CDR3 is built from 12 residues. Written as DNA, the CDR3 is TGTGCCAGCAGCAAGGACAGGGGTGAGCAGTTCTTC. It codes for CASSKDRGEQFF.

J is TRBJ2-1 and V is TRBV7-2; no reliable D call. V dropped 0 bases and J dropped 11 bases, with 11 bases sitting between them. The germline CDR1 and CDR2 sequences are SGHTA and FQGNSA. This CDR3 comprises 13 residues. CDR3 amino acids: CASSLASSKKQFF. The CDR3 bases are TGTGCCAGCAGCTTAGCTAGCAGTAAGAAGCAGTTCTTC.

The chain employs TRBV6-1 and TRBJ1-1; TRBD1 might be the D (5 bases). There are 13 residues in the CDR3. The germline CDR1 and CDR2 sequences are MNHNS and SASEGT. V lost 3 bases to trimming and J lost 2 bases, with 7 bases between them. The CDR3 is CASSDQGNTEAFF. In nucleotides, the CDR3 is TGTGCCAGCAGTGACCAGGGTAACACTGAAGCTTTCTTT.

The J gene is TRBJ1-6, the V gene TRBV19; D not resolved. CDR1 is LNHDA and CDR2 is SQIVND in the germline V gene (reference sequence). This CDR3 is built from 15 residues. Trimming removed 6 bases from V and 2 bases from J, with 11 bases in between. The CDR3 DNA reads as TGTGCCAGTAGCTCGACAATTACCTATAATTCACCCCTCCACTTT. Its protein is CASSSTITYNSPLHF.

CDR3: CSARIGYGYTF. CDR3 sequence (DNA): TGCAGTGCTAGAATTGGCTATGGCTACACCTTC. This chain connects TRBV20-1 to TRBJ1-2; no reliable D call. Germline V gene lookup returns CDR1 DFQATT and CDR2 SNEGSKA (reference sequence). This CDR3 spans 11 amino acids. V gave up 2 bases and J gave up 4 bases, with 5 bases separating them.

The chain is built from TRBV10-3 and TRBJ2-5; 9 nucleotides align to TRBD1. This CDR3 is built from 15 residues. V lost 3 bases, J lost 4 bases, and 6 bases stayed unmatched. Germline CDR1 and CDR2: ENHRY and SYGVKD. CDR3: CAISEKTGGVETQYF. The DNA for the CDR3 is TGTGCCATCAGTGAAAAGACAGGGGGTGTAGAGACCCAGTACTTC.

This clonotype showed up just a few times. The chain combines TRBV27 with TRBJ1-6; 7 nucleotides agree with TRBD1. Germline values: CDR1 MNHEY, CDR2 SMNVEV (reference sequence). J gave up 7 bases and V 5 bases, and 17 bases lay outside the gene matches. The CDR3 consists of 18 residues. CDR3 protein: CASSPLQGGGPGNSPLHF. The CDR3 DNA is TGTGCCAGCAGTCCTCTACAGGGAGGGGGCCCGGGGAATTCACCCCTCCACTTT.

This chain links TRBV25-1 with TRBJ1-6, with 7 bases identical to TRBD1. Per the germline V gene, CDR1 is MGHDK and CDR2 is SYGVNS. The CDR3 has 15 residues. V dropped 0 bases and J dropped 7; count of bases not matched to a gene: 3. CDR3 nucleotide sequence: TGTGCCAGCAGTGAATATCAGGGGGAAAATTCACCCCTCCACTTT. Translation: CASSEYQGENSPLHF. The full variable domain, rest sourced from reference TRBV25-1 and TRBJ1-6, is EADIYQTPRYLVIGTGKKITLECSQTMGHDKMYWYQQDPGMELHLIHYSYGVNSTEKGDLSSESTVSRIRTEHFPLTLESARPSHTSQYLCASSEYQGENSPLHFGNGTRLTVT.

The table lists this clonotype with a count of one. The J gene is TRBJ1-1, the V gene TRBV28, with D possibly being TRBD1 (5 bases). Germline CDR1 is MDHEN and CDR2 is SYDVKM. The CDR3 covers 15 residues. Trimming pared 2 bases from V and 5 bases from J, leaving 15 bases between. Here the CDR3 reads CASSLRRWKGTEAFF. For the CDR3, the DNA is TGTGCCAGCAGTTTACGAAGGTGGAAGGGGACTGAAGCTTTCTTT.

The chain links TRBV5-1 to TRBJ2-5, with a tentative D call TRBD2 (7 bases). The V gene lost 0 bases and the J gene lost 5 bases, with 14 bases spanning the gap. The CDR3 consists of 15 residues. Germline CDR1 and CDR2: SGHRS and YFSETQ. CDR3: CASSLARGAEETQYF. DNA for the CDR3: TGCGCCAGCAGCTTGGCCCGGGGGGCCGAGGAGACCCAGTACTTC.

The chain joins TRBV20-1 to TRBJ2-1, with 13 bases identical to TRBD2. Trimming took 3 bases from V and 4 from J; bases not matched to a gene: 12. Germline loops: CDR1 DFQATT, CDR2 SNEGSKA (reference sequence). This CDR3 spans 18 amino acids. The CDR3: CSASSTSGRASRYNEQFF. CDR3 nucleotides: TGCAGTGCTAGTTCAACTAGCGGGAGGGCCTCGAGATACAATGAGCAGTTCTTC.

In its sample, this clonotype was seen a few times. CDR3 sequence reads: CASSYPIGGSSGELFF. Written as DNA, the CDR3 is TGTGCCAGCAGTTACCCAATTGGGGGCTCATCCGGGGAGCTGTTTTTT. The rearrangement uses TRBV6-5 and TRBJ2-2, with D perhaps matching TRBD1 (6 bases). The CDR3 is 16 residues long. From germline, CDR1 is MNHEY and CDR2 SVGAGI. V dropped 2 bases and J dropped 6 bases, with 16 bases sitting between them.

The chain carries TRBV2 and TRBJ2-7; D possibly corresponds to TRBD2 (5 bases). V lost 2 bases and J 4 bases, leaving 12 bases between the germline ends. The CDR3 has 14 amino acids. The germline V gene has CDR1 SNHLY and CDR2 FYNNEI. The CDR3 sequence: CASSETGIRYEQYF. The CDR3 bases are TGTGCCAGCAGTGAAACGGGGATCAGATACGAGCAGTACTTC. Based on the CDR3 plus reference TRBV2 and TRBJ2-7, the full variable domain is EPEVTQTPSHQVTQMGQEVILRCVPISNHLYFYWYRQILGQKVEFLVSFYNNEISEKSEIFDDQFSVERPDGSNFTLKIRSTKLEDSAMYFCASSETGIRYEQYFGPGTRLTVT.

As for this clonotype: An end of the junction differs from the germline gene, which may be a read error. The chain uses TRBV2 and TRBJ2-5; 9 bases align to TRBD1. This CDR3 is 13 amino acids long. Germline V lookup: CDR1 SNHLY, CDR2 FYNNEI. The CDR3 protein is CGSRADRGETQYF. DNA of the CDR3: TGTGGCAGCAGAGCGGACAGGGGAGAGACCCAGTACTTC.

This clonotype appeared a few times. The V gene is TRBV12-3 or TRBV12-4, the J gene TRBJ1-2; D call uncertain. Trimming shortened V by 1 base and J by 2 bases, and 8 bases separated the two germline ends. This CDR3 comprises 14 residues. The CDR3 region has the DNA TGTGCCAGCAGTTTAGTCGGTGTGAACTATGGCTACACCTTC. It specifies CASSLVGVNYGYTF.

The gene calls are TRBV6-1 and TRBJ2-7; the match to TRBD2 covers 9 bases. Germline CDR1 and CDR2: MNHNS and SASEGT. The CDR3 is 15 amino acids. Losses at the gene ends were 6 bases for V and 8 bases for J; bases not matched to a gene: 14. CDR3 sequence reads: CASSPVDSGSLKQYF. The CDR3 DNA reads as TGTGCCAGCAGCCCCGTTGATAGCGGGAGTTTGAAGCAGTACTTC.

CDR3 amino acids: CASSETQVTGELFF. The CDR3 nucleotides read TGTGCCAGCAGTGAGACACAGGTTACCGGGGAGCTGTTTTTT. The chain uses TRBV6-1 and TRBJ2-2; D perhaps matches TRBD1 (5 bases). The V and J ends lost 3 bases and 5 bases respectively, with 10 bases between them. The CDR3 extends over 14 amino acids. The germline CDR1 and CDR2 sequences are MNHNS and SASEGT.

J is TRBJ1-2 and V is TRBV28, with D possibly TRBD1 on 6 matching bases. Germline CDR1 MDHEN, CDR2 SYDVKM. Deletions cut 3 bases from V and 7 bases from J, with 15 bases between. The length of the CDR3 is 14 residues. CDR3 sequence: CASSLVQGVTGYTF. CDR3 nucleotide sequence: TGTGCCAGCAGTTTGGTACAGGGCGTTACTGGCTACACCTTC.

In DNA form, the CDR3 reads TGCGCCAGCAGCTCCCACACGGACGGGAATTCACCCCTCCACTTT. Translating gives CASSSHTDGNSPLHF. The chain combines TRBV5-1 with TRBJ1-6; the D is unclear. V dropped 3 bases and J dropped 7 bases, with 14 bases sitting between them. The CDR3 totals 15 residues. Looked up from germline, CDR1 is SGHRS and CDR2 is YFSETQ.

This clonotype showed up just a few times. J is TRBJ1-6 and V is TRBV7-9, with TRBD1 as a possible D gene (5 bases). Germline V gene data show CDR1 as SEHNR and CDR2 as FQNEAQ (reference sequence). The CDR3 covers 14 residues. Trimming shortened V by 6 bases and J by 10 bases, and 16 bases separated the two germline ends. CDR3: CASRLQPGESPLHF. DNA of the CDR3: TGTGCCAGCAGACTCCAACCGGGGGAATCACCCCTCCACTTT.